This T cell receptor (beta chain) emerged from a study of blood T cell repertoires in COVID-19. The overall study: Researchers got acute and convalescent COVID-19 samples from the United States, Italy and Spain. T cells, B-cell-depleted T cells, or PBMCs supplied cDNA or gDNA.

The CDR3 has 13 amino acids. Trimming shortened V by 5 bases and J by 5 bases, and 12 bases separated the two germline ends. Under the authors' procedure: Nucleated cell number was recorded as an estimate derived from reference gene primer amplification. Profiling relied on immunoSEQ multiplex PCR, and the TCRdb table lists in-frame clones only, not all of them. V and J calls and clone size are as listed in that table; D and trimming were resolved from the DNA. The table has about 240,000 clones, approximately 78% seen once. With respect to this clone: Within the sample, other DNA sequences also encode this same CDR3.

This TCR derives from a woman aged 60-75 years with active or convalescent COVID-19. The rearrangement joins TRBV12-3 or TRBV12-4 to TRBJ1-2; D is ambiguous. Sequenced: peripheral blood. CDR3 DNA: TGTGCCAGCAGTCCGACTGGATATTATGGCTACACCTTC. Translation gives CASSPTGYYGYTF.